This is a list of T cell receptor beta chains from one sample in a study of post-analysis software for immune sequencing data. TCRdb re-derived calls from the PCR reads in MiXCR, one entry per CDR3 protein. The table records fewer than 550,000 distinct CDR3 sequences, around 36% of them present only once. The material sequenced was blood. The receptors were sampled from a girl aged 2 to 17 with multiple sclerosis. The CDR3 runs from the conserved cysteine through the conserved F or W. D genes are given only for firm matches. Where a row states a size, it is once, few, many or the class of an expanded clone; other rows omit it.

TRBV29-1	TRBD1	-	TRBJ1-6	TGCAGCGTTTCGATACAGGGGGAAAATTCGCCCCTCCACTTT	CSVSIQGENSPLHF
TRBV6-6	-	-	TRBJ1-4	TGTGCCAGCAGTTACTGGAGGACTGCAACTAATGAAAAACTGTTTTTT	CASSYWRTATNEKLFF
TRBV20-1	TRBD2	-	TRBJ2-2	TGCAGTGCTAGAGATGCGGGGGAGTTCGCGAACACCGGGGAGCTGTTTTTT	CSARDAGEFANTGELFF
TRBV7-2	-	-	TRBJ2-7	TGTGCCAGCAGCCCCCGGGGGAGAGGTGCCTACGAGCAGTACTTC	CASSPRGRGAYEQYF
TRBV5-6	TRBD1	-	TRBJ1-2	TGTGCCAGCAGCTTGGTCACAGGGGGTGAAGGCTACACCTTC	CASSLVTGGEGYTF
TRBV29-1	TRBD2	-	TRBJ2-3	TGCAGCGTCAAAGGTCCGGGGGGGCCGGGAAAAACAGATACGCAGTATTTT	CSVKGPGGPGKTDTQYF
TRBV2	-	-	TRBJ1-1	TGTGCCAGCAGTGGAGTAGTCCTGGGAGCCACTGAAGCTTTCTTT	CASSGVVLGATEAFF
TRBV20-1	-	few	TRBJ2-5	TGCAGTGCTAGGGGAAAGACAGCTCAAGAGACCCAGTACTTC	CSARGKTAQETQYF
TRBV5-5	-	-	TRBJ1-4	TGTGCCAGCAGCCCACTGGAGACTAATGAAAAACTGTTTTTT	CASSPLETNEKLFF
TRBV6-2/TRBV6-3	TRBD2	-	TRBJ2-5	TGTGTCAGCAGTTACGAGGCGGGGGGAGCGGAGACCCAGGACTTC	CVSSYEAGGAETQDF
TRBV12-3/TRBV12-4	-	few	TRBJ2-2	TGTGCCAGCAGTCCGACCGTCACCGGGGAGCTGTTTTTT	CASSPTVTGELFF
TRBV5-6	-	-	TRBJ1-6	TGTGCCAGCAGCTTGGGGATCCTAGTGGAGCCCCTCCACTTT	CASSLGILVEPLHF
TRBV3-1	-	-	TRBJ2-5	TGTGCCAGCAGCACCCCAGGGGTCTCGGGGCAAGAGACCCAGTACTTC	CASSTPGVSGQETQYF
TRBV2	-	few	TRBJ2-7	TGTGCCAGCCAGATACAGGGACAAAGCTCCTACGAGCAGTACTTC	CASQIQGQSSYEQYF
TRBV27	-	few	TRBJ2-2	TGTGCCAGCAGCACCGCTTACACCGGGGAGCTGTTTTTT	CASSTAYTGELFF
TRBV4-2	-	-	TRBJ1-5	TGTGCCAGCAGCCAAGTTCGACAACTCAATCAGCCCCAGCATTTT	CASSQVRQLNQPQHF
TRBV7-9	-	-	TRBJ2-3	TGTGCCAGCAGCCCCAGGGAATCTAGCACAGATACGCAGTATTTT	CASSPRESSTDTQYF
TRBV5-1	-	-	TRBJ1-1	TGCGCCAGCAGCCTGTCCCCCGGGAGCGGCACTGAAGCTTTCTTT	CASSLSPGSGTEAFF
TRBV4-2	-	few	TRBJ1-2	TGTGCCAGCAGCCAAGATACAACTAGACAACTACCTGGCTATGGCTACACCTTC	CASSQDTTRQLPGYGYTF
TRBV20-1	-	few	TRBJ2-1	TGCAGTGCTAGAGGTAACAGCTTAGTCTACAATGAGCAGTTCTTC	CSARGNSLVYNEQFF
TRBV6-5	TRBD2	many	TRBJ2-5	TGTGCCAGCAGCCGGCAGCGGGGGGGACAAGAGACCCAGTACTTC	CASSRQRGGQETQYF
TRBV7-8	-	-	TRBJ2-3	TGTGCCAGCAGCTTATTCGCAGCAGGCACAGATACGCAGTATTTT	CASSLFAAGTDTQYF
TRBV6-2/TRBV6-3	-	-	TRBJ2-7	TGTGCCAGCAGTTGGACTTCCGAGCAGTACTTC	CASSWTSEQYF
TRBV20-1	-	-	TRBJ2-3	TGCAGAGCTAGAGGCGGACAGAGCACAGATACGCAGTATTTT	CRARGGQSTDTQYF
TRBV20-1	-	-	TRBJ2-5	TGCAGTGCGATCAGGACGGCCCCCGAGGGTGGGGAGACCCAGTACTTC	CSAIRTAPEGGETQYF
TRBV5-1	-	-	TRBJ1-5	TGCGCCAGCAGCTTGACCCCACAGGGAGGCAATCAGCCCCAGCATTTT	CASSLTPQGGNQPQHF
TRBV29-1	TRBD2	-	TRBJ2-3	TGCAGCGCCCAAGGGTCCCTGACTAGCGGGGATCAAGATACGCAGTATTTT	CSAQGSLTSGDQDTQYF
TRBV4-1	-	few	TRBJ2-7	TGCGCCAGCAGCTTTGGGACTTTAACCCCCTACGAGCAGTACTTC	CASSFGTLTPYEQYF
TRBV21-1	-	-	TRBJ1-1	TGTGCCAGCAGCAAACGGACAGGGAGGACTGAAGCTTTCTTT	CASSKRTGRTEAFF
TRBV6-6	-	few	TRBJ2-7	TGTGCCAGCAGTTACACACCCTACTCCTACGAGCAGTACTTC	CASSYTPYSYEQYF
TRBV2	-	-	TRBJ2-5	TGTGCCAGCAGTGAAGATTGGAGGGAAGAGACCCAGTACTTC	CASSEDWREETQYF
TRBV6-2/TRBV6-3	-	few	TRBJ2-6	TGTGCCAGCAGTGAACAGGGTCGGGCCAACGTCCTGACTTTC	CASSEQGRANVLTF
TRBV29-1	-	-	TRBJ2-5	TGCAGCGTCTCCTGGGCAGGCGGAGAGACCCAGTACTTC	CSVSWAGGETQYF
TRBV20-1	-	-	TRBJ1-5	TGCAGTGCTAGAGATGGGGAGTATTCTAGCAATCAGCCCCAGCATTTT	CSARDGEYSSNQPQHF
TRBV5-5	-	few	TRBJ1-6	TGTGCCAGCAGCACGGGGTTCCGGGGCCTCAATTCACCCCTCCACTTT	CASSTGFRGLNSPLHF
TRBV6-6	-	-	TRBJ2-3	TGTGCCAGCAGCCCCCAGCAAAACACAGATACGCAGTATTTT	CASSPQQNTDTQYF
TRBV20-1	TRBD2	-	TRBJ2-3	TGCAGTGCTAGGGGGACTAGCAGGTCTAGCACAGATACGCAGTATTTT	CSARGTSRSSTDTQYF
TRBV7-9	TRBD2	-	TRBJ2-5	TGTGCCAGCAGCCGAATCCGGGCTAGCGGGGGAGAGACCCAGTACTTC	CASSRIRASGGETQYF